The 29 T cell receptor beta chains below were found in one sample sequenced in a study of early T cells in non-severe SARS-CoV-2 infection. TCRdb itself ran the 5' RACE reads through MiXCR, one entry per CDR3 protein. The data show roughly 50,000 distinct CDR3 sequences, around 7.5% seen once. The specimen sequenced was whole blood. All receptors come from an adult who was a healthcare worker with PCR-confirmed SARS-CoV-2 infection or an uninfected control (not recorded which).

This clonotype was observed a handful of times. The V gene is TRBV7-9, the J gene TRBJ2-2; 8 bases agree with TRBD1. The CDR3 is made up of 14 amino acids. The germline CDR1 and CDR2 sequences are SEHNR and FQNEAQ (reference sequence). V was clipped by 7 bases and J by 7 bases; unmatched bases: 8. The CDR3 bases are TGTGCCAGCACTACCAGGGGGCGGATCGGGGAGCTGTTTTTT. Translating gives CASTTRGRIGELFF.

This sequence joins TRBV7-2 and TRBJ2-5; D might be TRBD2 (5 bases). Germline loops: CDR1 SGHTA, CDR2 FQGNSA. CDR3 length: 14 residues. V was clipped by 5 bases and J by 5 bases, with 15 bases between them. The CDR3 bases are TGTGCCAGCAGCCCCCGGTCCGGGAAGGAGACCCAGTACTTC. Residues: CASSPRSGKETQYF.

This clonotype was seen ten or more times. This chain connects TRBV11-1 to TRBJ1-1, with D unclear. Trimming cost V 2 bases and J 3 bases, with 10 bases left between them. Germline V gene lookup returns CDR1 SGHAT and CDR2 FQDESV (reference sequence). This CDR3 comprises 14 residues. The CDR3 loop reads CASSLTMEHTEAFF. Here the CDR3 DNA reads TGTGCCAGCAGCTTAACAATGGAGCACACTGAAGCTTTCTTT. Full variable domain (remainder filled in from reference TRBV11-1 and TRBJ1-1): EAEVAQSPRYKITEKSQAVAFWCDPISGHATLYWYRQILGQGPELLVQFQDESVVDDSQLPKDRFSAERLKGVDSTLKIQPAELGDSAMYLCASSLTMEHTEAFFGQGTRLTVV.

This clonotype was seen at least ten times. This chain joins TRBV7-8 and TRBJ2-5; either TRBD1 or TRBD2 may fit D (5 bases each). Trimming pared 6 bases from V and 2 bases from J, leaving 13 bases between. The germline gives CDR1 SGHVS, CDR2 FQNEAQ. CDR3 size: 14 residues. The chain's CDR3 is CASSRGRTQETQYF. The CDR3 nucleotides read TGTGCCAGCAGTCGGGGACGGACTCAAGAGACCCAGTACTTC.

At least ten counts were recorded for this clonotype. This sequence joins TRBV6-2 or TRBV6-3 and TRBJ2-5; D is unresolved. The CDR3 contains 12 residues. V gave up 2 bases and J gave up 5 bases, with 6 bases separating them. Germline values: CDR1 MNHEY, CDR2 SVGEGT. The DNA of the CDR3 is TGTGCCAGCAGTTACGAGGTGGAGACCCAGTACTTC. This sequence encodes CASSYEVETQYF.

This clonotype was observed many times. The chain is built from TRBV6-5 and TRBJ1-6; D perhaps matches TRBD1 (6 bases). The CDR3 runs 14 residues. Trimming left V 8 bases short and J 0 bases short, with 8 bases between. CDR1 MNHEY and CDR2 SVGAGI come from the germline V gene. CDR3: CASQDSSYNSPLHF. The DNA of the CDR3 is TGTGCCAGCCAGGACAGCTCCTATAATTCACCCCTCCACTTT.

The V call is TRBV6-1, the J call TRBJ1-6, with unresolved D. The CDR3 is made up of 15 amino acids. The germline V gene encodes CDR1 MNHNS and CDR2 SASEGT. Trimming left V 7 bases short and J 10 bases short, with 20 bases between. The chain's CDR3 is CASKFDGTASSPLHF. The CDR3 bases are TGTGCCAGCAAATTCGACGGCACAGCGAGCTCACCCCTCCACTTT.

The chain carries TRBV14 and TRBJ2-2, with TRBD2 identical over 11 bases. Germline V gives CDR1 SGHDN, CDR2 FVKESK. The CDR3 is made up of 15 amino acids. The ends lost 5 bases at V and 4 bases at J; junction bases unmatched: 3. The CDR3 region has the DNA TGTGCCAGCAGCTTTCTAGCGGGAGGCACCGGGGAGCTGTTTTTT. It codes for CASSFLAGGTGELFF.

At least ten counts were recorded for this clonotype. The chain carries TRBV7-2 and TRBJ2-3; the D gene is possibly TRBD2 (6 bases). Trimming removed 8 bases at V and 4 bases at J, with 16 bases between. The germline V gene encodes CDR1 SGHTA and CDR2 FQGNSA. CDR3 size: 14 residues. The CDR3 DNA follows: TGTGCCAGCCGGAGGGCGTCCTGGGCAGATACGCAGTATTTT. This codes for CASRRASWADTQYF. Variable domain in full (rest from reference TRBV7-2 and TRBJ2-3): GAGVSQSPSNKVTEKGKDVELRCDPISGHTALYWYRQSLGQGLEFLIYFQGNSAPDKSGLPSDRFSAERTGGSVSTLTIQRTQQEDSAVYLCASRRASWADTQYFGPGTRLTVL.

This clonotype was observed at least ten times. The chain has TRBV2 and TRBJ2-1, with 8 positions matching TRBD2. The CDR3 sequence is 18 residues long. Germline CDR1 and CDR2: SNHLY and FYNNEI. The V segment lost 4 bases and the J segment 3 bases; nucleotides outside the gene matches: 14. The CDR3 nucleotides read TGTGCCAGCAGTGCGCACCAATGGGGGCTAGCGGGCTACAATGAGCAGTTCTTC. The encoded protein is CASSAHQWGLAGYNEQFF.

The rearrangement joins TRBV9 to TRBJ1-3, with D unclear. The CDR3 contains 17 residues. CDR1 is SGDLS and CDR2 is YYNGEE in the germline V gene. V lost 4 bases and J lost 4, with 21 bases in between. The CDR3 sequence: CASSLAPDEIPGNTIYF. CDR3 in DNA: TGTGCCAGCAGCCTAGCCCCGGACGAAATTCCCGGAAACACCATATATTTT.

Many counts were recorded for this clonotype. V and J are TRBV7-8 and TRBJ2-1, with D possibly TRBD1 on 6 matching bases. CDR1 SGHVS and CDR2 FQNEAQ come from the germline V gene. CDR3 length: 15 amino acids. The ends were cut back, 3 bases at V and 10 bases at J, with 19 bases in the middle. CDR3 DNA sequence: TGTGCCAGCAGCTTTCCCGGGACAAAGAAGGGCGAGCAGTTCTTC. It yields the protein CASSFPGTKKGEQFF.

The chain recombines TRBV28 with TRBJ2-3, with D possibly being TRBD2 (6 bases). CDR3 length equals 14 residues. The germline gives CDR1 MDHEN, CDR2 SYDVKM. The V and J ends lost 6 bases and 2 bases respectively, with 12 bases between them. The CDR3 here is CASRDGGLTDTQYF. As DNA, the CDR3 is TGTGCCAGCAGAGACGGAGGGCTCACAGATACGCAGTATTTT.

This clonotype appeared many times. The V and J genes are TRBV7-2 and TRBJ1-3; D uncertain. Trimming took off 3 bases at V and 4 bases at J, with 16 bases between the two ends. CDR1 and CDR2 from the germline V gene are SGHTA and FQGNSA. The CDR3 is 16 residues long. The CDR3 loop reads CASSLSGALVGNTIYF. The CDR3 DNA reads as TGTGCCAGCAGCTTGTCAGGAGCTCTGGTGGGAAACACCATATATTTT.

The chain has TRBV4-1 and TRBJ2-5; D is undetermined. This CDR3 is 15 amino acids long. Per germline, CDR1 MGHRA and CDR2 YSYEKL. The ends were cut back, 3 bases at V and 5 bases at J, with 16 bases in the middle. CDR3 region: CASSHALNPWETQYF. For the CDR3, the DNA is TGCGCCAGCAGCCACGCTCTCAATCCCTGGGAGACCCAGTACTTC.

There are a few counts of this clonotype. The rearrangement links TRBV6-4 to TRBJ2-7; no reliable D call. There are 14 residues in the CDR3. Germline loops: CDR1 MRHNA, CDR2 SNTAGT. Trimming took 0 bases from V and 0 from J, leaving 6 bases between them. The CDR3 nucleotides are TGTGCCAGCAGTGACTCGACGAGCTCCTACGAGCAGTACTTC. It is translated as CASSDSTSSYEQYF.

V and J are TRBV12-3 or TRBV12-4 and TRBJ2-7, with 9 bases fitting TRBD2. The V segment lost 5 bases and the J segment 0 bases; nucleotides outside the gene matches: 8. This CDR3 is built from 16 residues. For the CDR3, the DNA is TGTGCCAGCAGTCCCATTAGCGGGGGCACCTCCTACGAGCAGTACTTC. It codes for CASSPISGGTSYEQYF.

This clonotype has only a few counts. The chain employs TRBV6-1 and TRBJ1-3, with D possibly TRBD1 on 5 matching bases. This CDR3 region has 14 residues. The ends were cut back, 8 bases at V and 0 bases at J, with 11 bases in the middle. Germline V CDR1 and CDR2: MNHNS, SASEGT. In nucleotides, the CDR3 is TGTGCCAGCTGTATAGGGGTCTCTGGAAACACCATATATTTT. This sequence encodes CASCIGVSGNTIYF.

This clonotype was seen repeatedly, ten times or more. The J gene is TRBJ2-5, the V gene TRBV19; D ambiguous. CDR3 size: 14 residues. V was cut by 4 bases and J by 2 bases, with 11 bases left in between. Germline-derived CDR1 and CDR2 are LNHDA and SQIVND (reference sequence). CDR3 sequence: CASSTERRQETQYF. The DNA for the CDR3 is TGTGCCAGTAGTACGGAGAGGCGGCAAGAGACCCAGTACTTC.

This clonotype was counted a few times. Being one base from a much bigger clone, this may be a read error. The gene calls are TRBV30 and TRBJ1-1, with D unclear. This CDR3 has 14 amino acids. Germline CDR1 is GTSNPN and CDR2 is SVGIG (reference sequence). CDR3 nucleotides: TGTGCCTGGAGAAGGGAGGTGCAGAACTCTGAAGCTTTCTTT. This gives the protein CAWRREVQNSEAFF. The full variable domain, completed using reference TRBV30 and TRBJ1-1, is SQTIHQWPATLVQPVGSPLSLECTVEGTSNPNLYWYRQAAGRGLQLLFYSVGIGQISSEVPQNLSASRPQDRQFILSSKKLLLSDSGFYLCAWRREVQNSEAFFGQGTRLTVV.

The V and J genes are TRBV12-3 or TRBV12-4 and TRBJ1-3, with D hard to call. The CDR3 contains 13 residues. Trimming left V 7 bases short and J 0 bases short, with 7 bases between. This CDR3 reads CASTRISGNTIYF. The DNA for the CDR3 is TGTGCCAGCACCCGGATCTCTGGAAACACCATATATTTT.

The genes are TRBV19 and TRBJ1-4; no reliable D call. V lost 3 bases to trimming and J lost 5 bases, with 10 bases between them. The germline V gene has CDR1 LNHDA and CDR2 SQIVND (reference sequence). The CDR3 totals 14 residues. CDR3 residues: CASSIQRSNEKLFF. CDR3 coding DNA: TGTGCCAGTAGTATCCAGAGAAGCAATGAAAAACTGTTTTTT.

The table lists this clonotype with many counts. This chain links TRBV27 with TRBJ2-5, with TRBD1 as a possible D gene (7 bases). CDR1 and CDR2 from the germline V gene are MNHEY and SMNVEV (reference sequence). The length of the CDR3 is 14 residues. Trimming left V 3 bases short and J 2 bases short, with 10 bases between. The CDR3 DNA follows: TGTGCCAGCAGTTTCCAGGGGGGACAAGAGACCCAGTACTTC. Translated, it gives CASSFQGGQETQYF.

The chain joins TRBV19 to TRBJ2-2; TRBD2 aligns across 7 bases. CDR1 is LNHDA and CDR2 is SQIVND in the germline V gene (reference sequence). The CDR3 extends over 16 amino acids. V was clipped by 5 bases and J by 6 bases; unmatched bases: 12. The CDR3 is CASSPHGGSGAGELFF. As DNA, the CDR3 is TGTGCCAGTAGTCCCCACGGGGGGAGTGGAGCCGGGGAGCTGTTTTTT.

This clonotype was seen repeatedly, ten times or more. The J gene is TRBJ2-7, the V gene TRBV7-9, with 8 bases that match TRBD2. V lost 4 bases, J lost 3 bases, and 8 bases stayed unmatched. CDR3 length: 15 residues. The germline gives CDR1 SEHNR, CDR2 FQNEAQ (reference sequence). This CDR3 reads CASSSATSVHYEQYF. The CDR3, as DNA: TGTGCCAGCAGCTCCGCGACTAGCGTACACTACGAGCAGTACTTC.

The chain joins TRBV4-3 to TRBJ1-1; no definite D call. V lost 0 bases and J lost 1, with 9 bases in between. Germline V gene lookup returns CDR1 LGHNA and CDR2 YSLEER. This CDR3 has 15 residues. CDR3 sequence: CASSQEATTNTEAFF. The CDR3 region has the DNA TGCGCCAGCAGCCAAGAAGCGACAACGAACACTGAAGCTTTCTTT.

This clonotype was observed a few times. The rearrangement links TRBV28 to TRBJ1-2; no reliable D call. This CDR3 comprises 13 residues. CDR1 is MDHEN and CDR2 is SYDVKM in the germline V gene. Trimming shortened V by 7 bases and J by 0 bases, and 9 bases separated the two germline ends. The CDR3 DNA follows: TGTGCCAGCACTGGAGGAGCTAACTATGGCTACACCTTC. Protein sequence: CASTGGANYGYTF.

This clonotype was detected a few times. The chain recombines TRBV12-3 or TRBV12-4 with TRBJ1-1; the D gene is possibly TRBD1 (6 bases). The CDR3 is made up of 14 amino acids. Trimming pared 10 bases from V and 10 bases from J, leaving 25 bases between. CDR3 region: CANNEPRYRASAFF. CDR3 nucleotide sequence: TGTGCCAACAACGAGCCCCGATACAGGGCGTCAGCTTTCTTT.

This clonotype was seen only a few times. The genes are TRBV12-2 and TRBJ2-7; the D segment call TRBD1 is taken from the table without a DNA check. TRBV12-2 counts as a pseudogene. This CDR3 region has 16 residues. CDR3 bases: TGTGCAAGTCGCTCGCCTAAGACAGGCAGACGCCGGGAGCAGTACTTC. Translation: CASRSPKTGRRREQYF.